This TCR beta chain was obtained from a study of Tregs in tolerant kidney transplant recipients. The V end was cut by 2 bases, the J end by 10 bases, with 15 bases between. CDR1 and CDR2 (germline): MNHEY, SMNVEV (reference sequence). This CDR3 spans 13 amino acids. Sequencing used immunoSEQ multiplex PCR; TCRdb keeps in-frame clones, though not all of them. Of hundreds of thousands of clones listed, roughly 84% were seen once; the top ten hold roughly 0.67%. Thawed PBMCs were FACS-sorted into unstimulated CD4+CD25+CD127- regulatory T cells, CD4+CD25- non-regulatory cells, CD4 and CD8 cells. Whole-study findings and limits: This study did not directly address biological reproducibility. Few patients were studied, so findings need validation in larger groups. The most relevant donor-specific Treg TCRbeta repertoire apparently came from expansion with activated donor B cells.

Concerning this clone: The antigen is unknown.

The receptor was isolated from a human donor in good health. Material: CD4+ T cells from blood. V and J are TRBV27 and TRBJ2-7, with D hard to call. The CDR3 is CASSLALGGLQYF. DNA for the CDR3: TGTGCCAGCAGTTTAGCCCTGGGTGGATTACAGTACTTC.